Presented here are 16 T cell receptor beta chains from one specimen sequenced in a study of OX40 agonist ivuxolimab in advanced cancers. The repertoire was sequenced with immunoSEQ multiplex PCR; TCRdb's copy has only in-frame clones and lacks some. Counted here are some 19,000 clones, roughly 91% occurring once; the ten biggest clones make up around 10%. Sequenced material: CD4+ or CD8+ T cells sorted from blood, taken in a trial of the OX40 agonist ivuxolimab. The receptors originated from an adult with an advanced solid tumor such as melanoma, head and neck, liver or kidney cancer.

The V gene is TRBV29-1, the J gene TRBJ2-2, with a weak D call TRBD2 (5 bases). Germline V gives CDR1 SQVTM, CDR2 ANQGSEA. Trimming shortened V by 8 bases and J by 13 bases, and 17 bases separated the two germline ends. The CDR3 is made up of 11 amino acids. The CDR3 region has the DNA TGCAGCTGTCTGCGGGCCCAGGCGCTGTTTTTT. Translating it yields CSCLRAQALFF.

The genes are TRBV7-7 and TRBJ2-2, with a possible D match to TRBD1 (7 bases). CDR1 and CDR2 from the germline V gene are SSHAT and FNYEAQ (reference sequence). This CDR3 comprises 15 residues. V was pared by 10 bases and J by 4 bases, with 19 bases between. CDR3 sequence reads: CAIGLRGQSTGELFF. As DNA, the CDR3 is TGTGCCATCGGACTAAGGGGGCAGAGCACCGGGGAGCTGTTTTTT.

This chain links TRBV12-5 with TRBJ2-1, with unresolved D. CDR3 length: 13 amino acids. The V and J ends lost 6 bases and 2 bases respectively, with 8 bases between them. CDR1 and CDR2 from the germline V gene are LGHNT and FRNRAP. CDR3 loop: CASGLTAYNEQFF. For the CDR3, the DNA is TGTGCTAGTGGCTTGACGGCCTACAATGAGCAGTTCTTC.

The genes are TRBV10-3 and TRBJ2-7, with a weak D call TRBD2 (5 bases). The CDR3 contains 15 residues. With 0 bases removed from V and 4 bases from J, the gap between germline ends came to 13 bases. CDR1 ENHRY and CDR2 SYGVKD come from the germline V gene. CDR3 residues: CAISESEGVGYEQYF. CDR3 nucleotide sequence: TGTGCCATCAGTGAGTCAGAGGGAGTGGGGTACGAGCAGTACTTC.

The chain uses TRBV5-6 and TRBJ1-1, with a possible D match to TRBD1 (5 bases). Per the germline V gene, CDR1 is SGHDT and CDR2 is YYEEEE. This CDR3 comprises 14 residues. The V end lost 4 bases, the J end lost 4 bases, and 14 bases lay between the germline ends. The CDR3 loop is CASSPPDTSTEAFF. CDR3 nucleotide sequence: TGTGCCAGCAGCCCCCCGGACACCTCCACTGAAGCTTTCTTT.

This chain uses TRBV14 with TRBJ1-2, with D unresolved. The V end was cut by 3 bases, the J end by 4 bases, with 9 bases between. CDR1 and CDR2 from the germline V gene are SGHDN and FVKESK. The CDR3 sequence is 13 residues long. The CDR3 DNA reads TGTGCCAGCAGCCAGAGGGCATTCTATGGCTACACCTTC. Encoded protein: CASSQRAFYGYTF.

V and J are TRBV7-9 and TRBJ2-7, with D tentatively TRBD1 or TRBD2 (6 bases each). Germline V lookup: CDR1 SEHNR, CDR2 FQNEAQ (reference sequence). There are 13 residues in the CDR3. Trimming removed 6 bases at V and 7 bases at J, with 16 bases between. CDR3 DNA sequence: TGTGCCAGCAGGGAGGGGGAACCTTTAGAGCAGTACTTC. Amino acids: CASREGEPLEQYF. The full variable domain, completed using reference TRBV7-9 and TRBJ2-7, is DTGVSQNPRHKITKRGQNVTFRCDPISEHNRLYWYRQTLGQGPEFLTYFQNEAQLEKSRLLSDRFSAERPKGSFSTLEIQRTEQGDSAMYLCASREGEPLEQYFGPGTRLTVT.

The chain has TRBV7-8 and TRBJ2-7, with a tentative D call TRBD2 (6 bases). The CDR3 runs to 15 residues. Trimming left V 1 base short and J 5 bases short, with 15 bases between. The germline gives CDR1 SGHVS, CDR2 FQNEAQ. The CDR3 protein is CASSLGWGLRNEQYF. CDR3 bases: TGTGCCAGCAGCTTAGGATGGGGACTTCGGAACGAGCAGTACTTC.

This rearrangement joins TRBV27 to TRBJ1-1, with a weak D call TRBD1 (5 bases). The CDR3 is 13 amino acids. Trimming left V 3 bases short and J 5 bases short, with 10 bases between. Germline loops: CDR1 MNHEY, CDR2 SMNVEV (reference sequence). CDR3 region: CASSLGVRTEAFF. The CDR3 DNA reads TGTGCCAGCAGTTTGGGGGTTAGGACTGAAGCTTTCTTT.

This clone has more than one count but fewer than ten. The chain recombines TRBV5-6 with TRBJ1-5; D is unresolved. The length of the CDR3 is 15 residues. CDR1 and CDR2 from the germline V gene are SGHDT and YYEEEE. Trimming shortened V by 6 bases and J by 6 bases, and 19 bases separated the two germline ends. The CDR3 DNA is TGTGCCAGCAAGGTGGGAGATGATGATAGTCAGCCCCAGCATTTT. Residues: CASKVGDDDSQPQHF.

This chain links TRBV12-2 with TRBJ2-7; TRBD1, as called in the table, went unchecked against the DNA. TRBV12-2 is classified as a pseudogene. The CDR3 contains 12 residues. Written as DNA, the CDR3 is TGTGCAAGTCCCCAGGTCCTCTACGAGCAGTACTTC. Its translation is CASPQVLYEQYF.

This sequence joins TRBV19 and TRBJ2-1; D is possibly TRBD1 (6 bases). Germline V gene lookup returns CDR1 LNHDA and CDR2 SQIVND (reference sequence). Trimming took off 8 bases at V and 3 bases at J, with 14 bases between the two ends. This CDR3 has 14 amino acids. The CDR3 sequence is CASWQGSGYNEQFF. CDR3 nucleotides: TGTGCCAGTTGGCAGGGGTCGGGCTACAATGAGCAGTTCTTC.

This clone was observed a few times. CDR3 amino acids: CASSPGGQPQHF. The CDR3 DNA reads TGTGCCAGCTCACCAGGGGGTCAGCCCCAGCATTTT. The chain recombines TRBV18 with TRBJ1-5; D might be TRBD1 (5 bases). This CDR3 contains 12 residues. Trimming removed 2 bases at V and 6 bases at J, with 5 bases between. CDR1 and CDR2 from the germline V gene are KGHSH and LQKENI.

The chain recombines TRBV4-2 with TRBJ2-7, with a weak D call TRBD1 (5 bases). This CDR3 contains 13 residues. V lost 4 bases and J 4 bases, leaving 11 bases between the germline ends. The V gene's germline CDR1 is LGHNA and CDR2 YNFKEQ. CDR3 residues: CASSLRQTYEQYF. In nucleotides, the CDR3 is TGTGCCAGCAGCCTTAGACAGACATACGAGCAGTACTTC.

The chain employs TRBV6-6 and TRBJ2-7; 8 positions match TRBD2. Germline CDR1 MNHNY, CDR2 SVGAGI (reference sequence). The trim removed 2 bases at V and 3 bases at J, leaving 6 bases unmatched. The CDR3 spans 15 residues. The CDR3 is CASSYGLAGNYEQYF. The CDR3 coding sequence is TGTGCCAGCAGTTACGGTCTAGCGGGCAACTACGAGCAGTACTTC.

The chain couples TRBV7-9 to TRBJ1-1; unclear D gene. V lost 5 bases, J lost 1 base, and 5 bases lay in between. The CDR3 length is 12 residues. Germline V gene sequence: CDR1 SEHNR, CDR2 FQNEAQ (reference sequence). The CDR3 is CASSGGNTEAFF. CDR3 nucleotides: TGTGCCAGCAGCGGCGGGAACACTGAAGCTTTCTTT.